This entry concerns a single TCR beta chain. These data originate in a study of early T cells in non-severe SARS-CoV-2 infection. Turning to the study itself: Sequencing of unsorted whole blood was done on bulk RNA, leaving chains unpaired.

Unique molecular identifiers (one per individual cDNA molecule) were attached. TCRdb reprocessed the 5' RACE reads via MiXCR and lists one record per CDR3 protein. The sample contains tens of thousands of distinct CDR3 sequences, roughly 5.3% of which appear only once. Germline values: CDR1 MNHEY, CDR2 SVGAGI. The CDR3 runs to 14 residues. V gave up 2 bases and J gave up 6 bases, with 13 bases separating them. Input material: whole blood. This receptor was identified in an adult who was a healthcare worker with PCR-confirmed SARS-CoV-2 infection or an uninfected control (not recorded which). The chain combines TRBV6-5 with TRBJ1-1; D possibly corresponds to TRBD1 (6 bases). CDR3 sequence reads: CASSYGPGEPEAFF. DNA of the CDR3: TGTGCCAGCAGTTACGGTCCAGGGGAACCTGAAGCTTTCTTT.